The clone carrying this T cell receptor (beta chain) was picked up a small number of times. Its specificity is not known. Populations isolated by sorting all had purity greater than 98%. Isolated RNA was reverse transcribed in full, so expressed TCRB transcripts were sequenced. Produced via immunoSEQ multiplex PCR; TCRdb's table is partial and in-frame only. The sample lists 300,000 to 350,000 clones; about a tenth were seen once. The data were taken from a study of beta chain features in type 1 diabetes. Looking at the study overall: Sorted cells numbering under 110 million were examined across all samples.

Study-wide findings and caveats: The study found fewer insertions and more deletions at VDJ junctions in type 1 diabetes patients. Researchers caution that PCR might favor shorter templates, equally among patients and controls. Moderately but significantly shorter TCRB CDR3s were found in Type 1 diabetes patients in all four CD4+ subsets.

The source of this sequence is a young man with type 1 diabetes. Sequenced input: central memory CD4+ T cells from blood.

The CDR3 DNA reads as TGTGCCAGCAGTGACATAGCGGGGGGGAGAGATACGCAGTATTTT. Translated: CASSDIAGGRDTQYF. The chain links TRBV6-1 to TRBJ2-3, with 11 bases lining up with TRBD2. V shed 3 bases and J 5 bases; nucleotides not matched to a gene: 4. Per the germline V gene, CDR1 is MNHNS and CDR2 is SASEGT. The length of the CDR3 is 15 residues.